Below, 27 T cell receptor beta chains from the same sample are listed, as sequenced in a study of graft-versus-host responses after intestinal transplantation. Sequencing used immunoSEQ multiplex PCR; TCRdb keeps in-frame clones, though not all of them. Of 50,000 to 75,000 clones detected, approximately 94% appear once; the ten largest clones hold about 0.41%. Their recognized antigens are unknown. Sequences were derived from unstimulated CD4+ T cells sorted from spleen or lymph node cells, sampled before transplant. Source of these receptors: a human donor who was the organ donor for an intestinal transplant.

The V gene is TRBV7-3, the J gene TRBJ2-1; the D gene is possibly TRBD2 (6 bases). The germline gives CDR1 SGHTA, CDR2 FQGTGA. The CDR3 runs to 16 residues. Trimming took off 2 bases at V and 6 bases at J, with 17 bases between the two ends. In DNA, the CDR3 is TGTGCCAGCAGCTTATTTGGAGGGTCCTTACCCAATGAGCAGTTCTTC. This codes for CASSLFGGSLPNEQFF.

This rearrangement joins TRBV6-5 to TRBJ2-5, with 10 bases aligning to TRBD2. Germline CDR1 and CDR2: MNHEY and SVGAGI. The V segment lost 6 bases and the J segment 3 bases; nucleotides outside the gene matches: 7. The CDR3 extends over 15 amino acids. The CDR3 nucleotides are TGTGCCAGCAGACCCATCGGACTAGCGGAAGAGACCCAGTACTTC. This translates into CASRPIGLAEETQYF.

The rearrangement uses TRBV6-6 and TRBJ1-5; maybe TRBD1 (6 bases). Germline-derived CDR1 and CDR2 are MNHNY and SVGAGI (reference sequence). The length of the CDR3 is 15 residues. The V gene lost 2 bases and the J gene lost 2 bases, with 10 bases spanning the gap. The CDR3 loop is CASSYVGAGNQPQHF. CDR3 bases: TGTGCCAGCAGTTACGTGGGGGCAGGCAATCAGCCCCAGCATTTT.

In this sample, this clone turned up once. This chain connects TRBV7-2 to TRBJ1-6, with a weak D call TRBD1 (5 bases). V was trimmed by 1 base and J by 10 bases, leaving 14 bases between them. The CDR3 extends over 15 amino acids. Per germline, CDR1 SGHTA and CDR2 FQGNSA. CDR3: CASSLEIRPGSPLHF. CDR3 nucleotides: TGTGCCAGCAGCTTAGAGATCAGGCCAGGGTCACCCCTCCACTTT.

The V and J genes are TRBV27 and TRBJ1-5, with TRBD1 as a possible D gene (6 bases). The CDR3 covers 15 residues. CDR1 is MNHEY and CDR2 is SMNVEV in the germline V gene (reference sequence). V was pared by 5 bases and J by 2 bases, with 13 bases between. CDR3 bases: TGTGCCAGCAGTACAATAAACAGGGGCAATCAGCCCCAGCATTTT. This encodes CASSTINRGNQPQHF.

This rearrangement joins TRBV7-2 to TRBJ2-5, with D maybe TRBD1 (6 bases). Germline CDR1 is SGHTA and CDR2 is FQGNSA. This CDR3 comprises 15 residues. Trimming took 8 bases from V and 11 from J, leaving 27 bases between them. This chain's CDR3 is CASGDHSTGLREQYF. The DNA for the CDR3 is TGTGCCAGCGGCGACCACTCGACAGGTTTGAGAGAGCAGTACTTC. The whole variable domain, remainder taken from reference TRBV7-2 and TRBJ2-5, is GAGVSQSPSNKVTEKGKDVELRCDPISGHTALYWYRQSLGQGLEFLIYFQGNSAPDKSGLPSDRFSAERTGGSVSTLTIQRTQQEDSAVYLCASGDHSTGLREQYFGPGTRLLVL.

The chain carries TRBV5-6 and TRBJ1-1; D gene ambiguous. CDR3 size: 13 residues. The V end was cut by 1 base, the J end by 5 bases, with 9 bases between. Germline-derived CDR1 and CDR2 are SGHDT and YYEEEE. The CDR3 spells CASSLPLGTEAFF. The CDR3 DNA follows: TGTGCCAGCAGCTTGCCTTTGGGGACTGAAGCTTTCTTT.

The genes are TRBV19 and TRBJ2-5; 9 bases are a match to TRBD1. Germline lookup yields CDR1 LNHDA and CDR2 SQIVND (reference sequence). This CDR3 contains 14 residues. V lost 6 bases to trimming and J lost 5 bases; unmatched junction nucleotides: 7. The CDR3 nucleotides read TGTGCCAGTAGAATAACAGGGGGCTGGGAGACCCAGTACTTC. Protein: CASRITGGWETQYF.

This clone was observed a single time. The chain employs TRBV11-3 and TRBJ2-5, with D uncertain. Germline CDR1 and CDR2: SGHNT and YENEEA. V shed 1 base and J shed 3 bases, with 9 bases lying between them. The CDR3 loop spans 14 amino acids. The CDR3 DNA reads TGTGCCAGCAGCTTAGGATCTGGCGAAGAGACCCAGTACTTC. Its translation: CASSLGSGEETQYF.

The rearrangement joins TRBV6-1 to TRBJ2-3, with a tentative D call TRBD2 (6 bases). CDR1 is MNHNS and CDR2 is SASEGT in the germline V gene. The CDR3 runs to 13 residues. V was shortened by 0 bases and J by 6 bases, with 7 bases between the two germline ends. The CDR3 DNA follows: TGTGCCAGCAGTGAAGCGGAGGGTGATACGCAGTATTTT. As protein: CASSEAEGDTQYF.

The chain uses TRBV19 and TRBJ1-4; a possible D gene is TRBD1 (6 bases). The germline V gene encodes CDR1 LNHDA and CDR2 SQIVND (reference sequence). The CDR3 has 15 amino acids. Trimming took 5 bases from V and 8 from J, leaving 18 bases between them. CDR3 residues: CASSSTNRVKEKLFF. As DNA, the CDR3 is TGTGCCAGTAGTTCTACCAACAGGGTTAAAGAAAAACTGTTTTTT. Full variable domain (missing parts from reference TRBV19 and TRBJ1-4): DGGITQSPKYLFRKEGQNVTLSCEQNLNHDAMYWYRQDPGQGLRLIYYSQIVNDFQKGDIAEGYSVSREKKESFPLTVTSAQKNPTAFYLCASSSTNRVKEKLFFGSGTQLSVL.

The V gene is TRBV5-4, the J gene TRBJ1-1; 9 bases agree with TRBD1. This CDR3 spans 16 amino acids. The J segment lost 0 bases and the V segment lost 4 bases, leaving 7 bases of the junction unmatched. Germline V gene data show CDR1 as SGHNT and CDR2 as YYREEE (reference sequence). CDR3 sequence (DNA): TGTGCCAGCAGCCCCAAACAGGGGGCCGTGAACACTGAAGCTTTCTTT. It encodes CASSPKQGAVNTEAFF.

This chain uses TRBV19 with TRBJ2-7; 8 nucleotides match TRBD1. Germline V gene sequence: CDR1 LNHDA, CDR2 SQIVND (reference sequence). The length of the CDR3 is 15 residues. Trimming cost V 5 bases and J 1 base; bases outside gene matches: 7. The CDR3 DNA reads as TGTGCCAGTAGTCTTCAGGGGGCGCGTTCCTACGAGCAGTACTTC. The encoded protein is CASSLQGARSYEQYF.

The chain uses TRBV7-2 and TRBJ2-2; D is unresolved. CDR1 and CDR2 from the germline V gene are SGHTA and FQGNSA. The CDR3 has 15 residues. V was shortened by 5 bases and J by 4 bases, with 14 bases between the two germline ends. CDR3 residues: CASSPPVRPTGELFF. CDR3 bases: TGTGCCAGCAGCCCCCCGGTCCGCCCCACCGGGGAGCTGTTTTTT.

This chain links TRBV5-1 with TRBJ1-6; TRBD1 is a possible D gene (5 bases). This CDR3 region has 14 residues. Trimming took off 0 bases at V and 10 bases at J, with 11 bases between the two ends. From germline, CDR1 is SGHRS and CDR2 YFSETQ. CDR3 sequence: CASSLGQFGSPLHF. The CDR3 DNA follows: TGCGCCAGCAGCTTGGGACAGTTCGGATCACCCCTCCACTTT.

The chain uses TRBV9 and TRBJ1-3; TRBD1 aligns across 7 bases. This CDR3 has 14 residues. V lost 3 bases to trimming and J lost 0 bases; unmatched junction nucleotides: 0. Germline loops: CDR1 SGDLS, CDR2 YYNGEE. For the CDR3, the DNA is TGTGCCAGCAGCGCAGGGGGCTCTGGAAACACCATATATTTT. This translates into CASSAGGSGNTIYF.

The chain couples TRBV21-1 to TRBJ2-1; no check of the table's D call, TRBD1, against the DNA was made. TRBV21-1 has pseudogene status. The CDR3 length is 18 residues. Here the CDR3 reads CASSKVEQGRALDNEQFF. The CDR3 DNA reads TGTGCCAGCAGCAAAGTTGAACAGGGTCGGGCACTAGACAATGAGCAGTTCTTC.

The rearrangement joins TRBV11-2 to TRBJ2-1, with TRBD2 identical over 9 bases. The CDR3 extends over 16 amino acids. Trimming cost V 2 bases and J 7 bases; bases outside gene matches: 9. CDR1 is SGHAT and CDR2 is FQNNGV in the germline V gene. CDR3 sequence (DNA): TGTGCCAGCAGCTTATATCAGGGACTAGCTAGGAATGAGCAGTTCTTC. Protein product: CASSLYQGLARNEQFF. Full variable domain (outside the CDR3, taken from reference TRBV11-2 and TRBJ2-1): EAGVAQSPRYKIIEKRQSVAFWCNPISGHATLYWYQQILGQGPKLLIQFQNNGVVDDSQLPKDRFSAERLKGVDSTLKIQPAKLEDSAVYLCASSLYQGLARNEQFFGPGTRLTVL.

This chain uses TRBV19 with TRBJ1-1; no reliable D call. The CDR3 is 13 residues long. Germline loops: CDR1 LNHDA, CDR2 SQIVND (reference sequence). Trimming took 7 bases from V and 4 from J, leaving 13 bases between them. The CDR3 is CASTLGLSTEAFF. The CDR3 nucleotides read TGTGCCAGTACCCTGGGCCTAAGCACTGAAGCTTTCTTT.

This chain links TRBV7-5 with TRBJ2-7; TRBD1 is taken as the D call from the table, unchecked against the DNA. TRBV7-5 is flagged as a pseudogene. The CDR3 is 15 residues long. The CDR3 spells CARSTRDRVYYEQYF. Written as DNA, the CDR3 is TGTGCCAGAAGCACCCGGGACAGGGTGTACTACGAGCAGTACTTC.

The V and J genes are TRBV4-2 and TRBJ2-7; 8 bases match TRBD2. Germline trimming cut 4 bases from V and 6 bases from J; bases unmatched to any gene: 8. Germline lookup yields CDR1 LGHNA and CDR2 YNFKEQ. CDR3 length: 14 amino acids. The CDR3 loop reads CASSRSGGQGEQYF. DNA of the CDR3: TGTGCCAGCAGCCGGTCGGGGGGGCAGGGCGAGCAGTACTTC.

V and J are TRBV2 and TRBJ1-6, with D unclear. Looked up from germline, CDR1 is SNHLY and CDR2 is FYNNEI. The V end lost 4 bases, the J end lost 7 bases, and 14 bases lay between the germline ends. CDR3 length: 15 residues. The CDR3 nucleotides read TGTGCCAGCAGTGGTTCAGGAGGGTGGAATTCACCCCTCCACTTT. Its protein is CASSGSGGWNSPLHF.

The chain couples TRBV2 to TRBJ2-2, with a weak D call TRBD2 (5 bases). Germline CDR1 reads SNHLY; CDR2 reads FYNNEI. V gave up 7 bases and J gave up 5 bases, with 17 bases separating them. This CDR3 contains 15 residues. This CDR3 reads CASTGSRRGTGELFF. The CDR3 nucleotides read TGTGCCAGCACTGGGTCACGCCGAGGGACCGGGGAGCTGTTTTTT.

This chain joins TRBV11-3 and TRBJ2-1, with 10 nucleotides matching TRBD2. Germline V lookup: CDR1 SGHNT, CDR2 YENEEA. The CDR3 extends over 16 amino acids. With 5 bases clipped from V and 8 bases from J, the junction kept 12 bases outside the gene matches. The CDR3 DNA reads TGTGCCAGCAGCCCGCGTGGAGCGGGGGGGGTGGATGAGCAGTTCTTC. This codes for CASSPRGAGGVDEQFF.

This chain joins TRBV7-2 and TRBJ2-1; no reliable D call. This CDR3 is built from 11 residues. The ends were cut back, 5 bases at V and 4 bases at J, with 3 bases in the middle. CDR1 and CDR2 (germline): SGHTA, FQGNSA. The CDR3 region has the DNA TGTGCCAGCAGCCCTTACAATGAGCAGTTCTTC. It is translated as CASSPYNEQFF.

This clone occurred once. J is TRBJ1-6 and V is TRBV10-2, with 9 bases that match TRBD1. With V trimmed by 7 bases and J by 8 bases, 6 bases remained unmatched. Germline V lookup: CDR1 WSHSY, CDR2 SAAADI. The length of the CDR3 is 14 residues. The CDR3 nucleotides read TGCGCCAGCAATTCCGGGACAGGGTATTCACCCCTCCACTTT. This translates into CASNSGTGYSPLHF.

The CDR3 region has the DNA TGCGCCAGCAGCTTGATACGGACCGACACAGATACGCAGTATTTT. It codes for CASSLIRTDTDTQYF. This rearrangement joins TRBV5-1 to TRBJ2-3; D is undetermined. The V gene lost 1 base and the J gene lost 2 bases, with 11 bases spanning the gap. The CDR3 is 15 residues long. Looked up from germline, CDR1 is SGHRS and CDR2 is YFSETQ.